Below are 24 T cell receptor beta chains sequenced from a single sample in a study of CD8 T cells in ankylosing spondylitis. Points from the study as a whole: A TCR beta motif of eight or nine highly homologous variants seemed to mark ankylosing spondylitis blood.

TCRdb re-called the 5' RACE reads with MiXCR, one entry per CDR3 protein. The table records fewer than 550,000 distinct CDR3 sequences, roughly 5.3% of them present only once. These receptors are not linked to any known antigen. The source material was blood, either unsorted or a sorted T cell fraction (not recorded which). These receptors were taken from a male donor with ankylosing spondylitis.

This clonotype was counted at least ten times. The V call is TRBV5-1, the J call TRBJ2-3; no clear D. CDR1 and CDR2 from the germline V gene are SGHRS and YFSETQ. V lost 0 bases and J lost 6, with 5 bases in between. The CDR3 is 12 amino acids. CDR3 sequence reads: CASSLEYDTQYF. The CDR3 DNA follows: TGCGCCAGCAGCTTGGAGTATGATACGCAGTATTTT.

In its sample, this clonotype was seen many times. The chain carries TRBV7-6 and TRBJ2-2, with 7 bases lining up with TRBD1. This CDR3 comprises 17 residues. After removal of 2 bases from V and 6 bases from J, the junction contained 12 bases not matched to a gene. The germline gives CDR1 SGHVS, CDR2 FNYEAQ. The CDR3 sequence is CASSLSRGRMYAGELFF. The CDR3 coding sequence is TGTGCCAGCAGCTTATCAAGGGGGCGCATGTACGCCGGGGAGCTGTTTTTT.

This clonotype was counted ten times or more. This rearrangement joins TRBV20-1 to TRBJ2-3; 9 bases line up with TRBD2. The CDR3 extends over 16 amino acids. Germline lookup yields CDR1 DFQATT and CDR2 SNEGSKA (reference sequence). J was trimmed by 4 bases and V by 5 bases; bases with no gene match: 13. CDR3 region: CSAAPGAGGPPDTQYF. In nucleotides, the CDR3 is TGCAGTGCTGCCCCCGGGGCGGGGGGGCCCCCAGATACGCAGTATTTT.

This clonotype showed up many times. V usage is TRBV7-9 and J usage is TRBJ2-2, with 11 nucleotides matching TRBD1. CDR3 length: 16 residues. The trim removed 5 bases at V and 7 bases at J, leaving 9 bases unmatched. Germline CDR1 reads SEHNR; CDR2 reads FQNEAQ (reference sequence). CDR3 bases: TGTGCCAGCAGCCGGACAGGGGGCCGGTTCGGCGGGGAGCTGTTTTTT. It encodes CASSRTGGRFGGELFF.

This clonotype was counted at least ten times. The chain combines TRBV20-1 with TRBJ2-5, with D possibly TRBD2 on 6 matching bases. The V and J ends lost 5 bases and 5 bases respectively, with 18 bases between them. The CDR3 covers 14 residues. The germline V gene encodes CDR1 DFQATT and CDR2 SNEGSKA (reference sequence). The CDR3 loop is CSALRDRPSETQYF. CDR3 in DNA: TGCAGTGCTCTGCGGGACCGCCCGTCCGAGACCCAGTACTTC.

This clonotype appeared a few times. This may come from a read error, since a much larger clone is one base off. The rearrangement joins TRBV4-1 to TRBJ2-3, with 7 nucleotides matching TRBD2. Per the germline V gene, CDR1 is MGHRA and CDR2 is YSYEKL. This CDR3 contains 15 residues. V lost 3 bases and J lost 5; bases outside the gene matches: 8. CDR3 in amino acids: CASSHDGASGDTQYF. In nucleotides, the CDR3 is TGCGCCAGCAGCCACGATGGCGCTAGCGGAGATACGCAGTATTTT.

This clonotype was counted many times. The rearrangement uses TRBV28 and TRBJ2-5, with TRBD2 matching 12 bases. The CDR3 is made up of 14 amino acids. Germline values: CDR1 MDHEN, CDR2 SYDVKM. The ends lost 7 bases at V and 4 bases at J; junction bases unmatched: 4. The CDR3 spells CASKLAGGGETQYF. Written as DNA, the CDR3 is TGTGCCAGCAAACTAGCGGGGGGAGGAGAGACCCAGTACTTC.

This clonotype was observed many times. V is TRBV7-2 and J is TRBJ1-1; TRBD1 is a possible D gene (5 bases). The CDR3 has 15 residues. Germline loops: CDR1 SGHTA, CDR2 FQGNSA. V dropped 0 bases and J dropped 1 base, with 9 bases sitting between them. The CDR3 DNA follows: TGTGCCAGCAGCTTAGCGCTGACAGAGAACACTGAAGCTTTCTTT. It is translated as CASSLALTENTEAFF.

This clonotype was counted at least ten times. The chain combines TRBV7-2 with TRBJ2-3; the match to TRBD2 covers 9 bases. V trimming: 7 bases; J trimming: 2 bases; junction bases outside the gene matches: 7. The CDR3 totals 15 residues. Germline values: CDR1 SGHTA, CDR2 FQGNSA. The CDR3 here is CASTSSGTFTDTQYF. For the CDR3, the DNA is TGTGCCAGCACCTCTAGCGGGACCTTCACAGATACGCAGTATTTT.

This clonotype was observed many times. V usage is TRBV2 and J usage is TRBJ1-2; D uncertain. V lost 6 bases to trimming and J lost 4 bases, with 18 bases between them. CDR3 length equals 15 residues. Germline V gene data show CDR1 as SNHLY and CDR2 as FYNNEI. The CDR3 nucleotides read TGTGCCAGCAGGGAGGGAGGCGGATCTTCCTATGGCTACACCTTC. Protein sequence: CASREGGGSSYGYTF.

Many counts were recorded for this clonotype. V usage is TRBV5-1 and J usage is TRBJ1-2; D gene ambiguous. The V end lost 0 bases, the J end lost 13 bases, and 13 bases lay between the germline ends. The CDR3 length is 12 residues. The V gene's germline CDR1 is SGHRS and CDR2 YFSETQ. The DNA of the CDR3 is TGCGCCAGCAGCTTGGAAGGCAGCTTCGGCACCTTC. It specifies CASSLEGSFGTF.

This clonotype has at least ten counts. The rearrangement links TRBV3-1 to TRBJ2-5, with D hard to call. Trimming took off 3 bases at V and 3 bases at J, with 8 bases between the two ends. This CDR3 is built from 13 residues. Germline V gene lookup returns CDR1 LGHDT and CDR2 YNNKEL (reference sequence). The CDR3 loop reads CASSQVLEETQYF. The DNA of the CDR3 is TGTGCCAGCAGCCAGGTGCTCGAAGAGACCCAGTACTTC.

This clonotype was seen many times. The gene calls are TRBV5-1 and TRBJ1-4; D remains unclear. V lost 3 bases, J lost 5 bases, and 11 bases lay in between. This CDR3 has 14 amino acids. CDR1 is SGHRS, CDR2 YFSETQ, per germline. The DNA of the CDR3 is TGCGCCAGCAGCTCGGATGGATGGAATGAAAAACTGTTTTTT. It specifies CASSSDGWNEKLFF.

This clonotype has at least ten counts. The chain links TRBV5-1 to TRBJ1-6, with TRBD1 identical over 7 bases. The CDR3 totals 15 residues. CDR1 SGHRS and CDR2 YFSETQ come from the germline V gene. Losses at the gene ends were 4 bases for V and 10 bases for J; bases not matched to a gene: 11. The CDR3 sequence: CASSLTTGKSSPLHF. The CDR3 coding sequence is TGCGCCAGCAGCCTGACGACAGGGAAGAGCTCACCCCTCCACTTT.

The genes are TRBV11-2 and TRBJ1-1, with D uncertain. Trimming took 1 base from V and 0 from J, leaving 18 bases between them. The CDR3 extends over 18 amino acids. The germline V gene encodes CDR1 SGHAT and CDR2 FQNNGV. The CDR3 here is CASSLGRNGPRMNTEAFF. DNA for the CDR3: TGTGCCAGCAGCTTAGGCCGAAACGGGCCGAGAATGAACACTGAAGCTTTCTTT.

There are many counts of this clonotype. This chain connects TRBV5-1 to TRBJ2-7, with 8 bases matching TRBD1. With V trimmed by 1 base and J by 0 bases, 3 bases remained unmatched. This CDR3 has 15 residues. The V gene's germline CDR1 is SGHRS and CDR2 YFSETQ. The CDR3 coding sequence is TGCGCCAGCAGCTTGTCCGGACAGGGCTCCTACGAGCAGTACTTC. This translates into CASSLSGQGSYEQYF.

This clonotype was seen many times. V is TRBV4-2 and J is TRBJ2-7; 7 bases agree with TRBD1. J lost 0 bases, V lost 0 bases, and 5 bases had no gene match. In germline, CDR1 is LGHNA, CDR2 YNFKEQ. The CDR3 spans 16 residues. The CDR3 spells CASSQDWTGSSYEQYF. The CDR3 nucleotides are TGTGCCAGCAGCCAAGATTGGACAGGCAGCTCCTACGAGCAGTACTTC.

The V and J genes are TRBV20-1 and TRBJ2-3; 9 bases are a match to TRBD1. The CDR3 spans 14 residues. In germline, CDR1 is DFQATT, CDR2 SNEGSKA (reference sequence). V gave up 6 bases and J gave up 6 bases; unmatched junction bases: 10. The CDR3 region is CSARRDRAVDTQYF. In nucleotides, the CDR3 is TGCAGTGCCCGGCGGGACAGGGCTGTCGATACGCAGTATTTT.

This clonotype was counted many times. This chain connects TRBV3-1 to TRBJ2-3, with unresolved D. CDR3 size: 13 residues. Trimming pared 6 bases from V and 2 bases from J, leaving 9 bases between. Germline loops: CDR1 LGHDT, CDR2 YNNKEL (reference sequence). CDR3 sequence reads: CASRENPTDTQYF. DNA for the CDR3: TGTGCCAGCAGAGAGAACCCCACAGATACGCAGTATTTT.

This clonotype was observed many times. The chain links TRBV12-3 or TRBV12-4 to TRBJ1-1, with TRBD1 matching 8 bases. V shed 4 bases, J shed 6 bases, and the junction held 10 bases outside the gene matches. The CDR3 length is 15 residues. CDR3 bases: TGTGCCAGCAGTTACGGCAGGGGGCTAGTGGCTGAAGCTTTCTTT. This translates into CASSYGRGLVAEAFF.

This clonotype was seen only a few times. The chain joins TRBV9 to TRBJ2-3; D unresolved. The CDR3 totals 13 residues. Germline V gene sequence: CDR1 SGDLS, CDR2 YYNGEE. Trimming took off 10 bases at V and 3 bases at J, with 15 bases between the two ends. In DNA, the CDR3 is TGTGCCTCTCGGGCTATACCGACAGATACGCAGTATTTT. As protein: CASRAIPTDTQYF.

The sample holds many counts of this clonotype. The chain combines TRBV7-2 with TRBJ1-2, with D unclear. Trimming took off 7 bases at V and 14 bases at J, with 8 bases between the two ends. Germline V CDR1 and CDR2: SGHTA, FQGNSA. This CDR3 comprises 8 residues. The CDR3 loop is CASTPFTF. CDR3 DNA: TGTGCCAGCACCCCATTTACCTTC. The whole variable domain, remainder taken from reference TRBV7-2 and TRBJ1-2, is GAGVSQSPSNKVTEKGKDVELRCDPISGHTALYWYRQSLGQGLEFLIYFQGNSAPDKSGLPSDRFSAERTGGSVSTLTIQRTQQEDSAVYLCASTPFTFGSGTRLTVV.

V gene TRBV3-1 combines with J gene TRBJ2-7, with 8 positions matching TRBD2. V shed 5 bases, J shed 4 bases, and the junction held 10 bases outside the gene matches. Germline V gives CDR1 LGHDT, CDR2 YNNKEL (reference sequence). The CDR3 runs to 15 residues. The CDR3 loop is CASSKLAGLAYEQYF. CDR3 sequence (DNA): TGTGCCAGCAGCAAATTAGCGGGATTGGCATACGAGCAGTACTTC.

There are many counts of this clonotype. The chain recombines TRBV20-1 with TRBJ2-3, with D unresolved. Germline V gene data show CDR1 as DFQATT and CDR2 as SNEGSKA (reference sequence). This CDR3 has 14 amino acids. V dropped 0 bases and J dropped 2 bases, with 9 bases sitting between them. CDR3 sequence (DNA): TGCAGTGCTAGAGATCTGGCCAACACAGATACGCAGTATTTT. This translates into CSARDLANTDTQYF.